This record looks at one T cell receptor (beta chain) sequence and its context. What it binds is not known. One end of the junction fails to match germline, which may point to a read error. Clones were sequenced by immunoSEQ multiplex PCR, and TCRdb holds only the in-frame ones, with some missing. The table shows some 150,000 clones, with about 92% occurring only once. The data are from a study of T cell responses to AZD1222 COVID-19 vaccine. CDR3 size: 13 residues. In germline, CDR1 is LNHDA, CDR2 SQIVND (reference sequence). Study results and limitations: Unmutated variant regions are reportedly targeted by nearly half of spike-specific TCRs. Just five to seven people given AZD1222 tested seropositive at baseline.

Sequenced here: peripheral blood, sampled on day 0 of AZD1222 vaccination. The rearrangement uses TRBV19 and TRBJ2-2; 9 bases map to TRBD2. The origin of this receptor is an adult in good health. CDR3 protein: CASNRGGAGELFF. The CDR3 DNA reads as TGCGCCAGTAATCGCGGGGGGGCCGGGGAGCTGTTTTTT.